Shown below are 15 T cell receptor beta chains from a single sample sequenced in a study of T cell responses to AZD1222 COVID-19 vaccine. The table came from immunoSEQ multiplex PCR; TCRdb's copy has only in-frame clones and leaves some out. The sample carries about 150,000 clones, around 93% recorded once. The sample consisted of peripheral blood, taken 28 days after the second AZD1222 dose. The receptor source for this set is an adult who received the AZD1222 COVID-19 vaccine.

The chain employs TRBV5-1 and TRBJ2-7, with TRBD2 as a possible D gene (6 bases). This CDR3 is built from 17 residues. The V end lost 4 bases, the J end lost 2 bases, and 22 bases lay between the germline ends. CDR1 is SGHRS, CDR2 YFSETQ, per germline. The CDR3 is CASSLDPGLSAPYEQYF. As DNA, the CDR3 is TGCGCCAGCAGCCTGGATCCGGGACTCTCAGCCCCCTACGAGCAGTACTTC.

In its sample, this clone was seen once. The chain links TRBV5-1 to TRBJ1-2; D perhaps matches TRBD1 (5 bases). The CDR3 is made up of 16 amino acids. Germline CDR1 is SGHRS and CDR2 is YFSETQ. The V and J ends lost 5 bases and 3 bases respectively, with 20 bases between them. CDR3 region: CASSSFRDSGDYGYTF. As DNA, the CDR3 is TGCGCCAGCAGTTCCTTCCGGGACTCGGGGGACTATGGCTACACCTTC. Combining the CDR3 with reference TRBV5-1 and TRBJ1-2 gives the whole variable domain KAGVTQTPRYLIKTRGQQVTLSCSPISGHRSVSWYQQTPGQGLQFLFEYFSETQRNKGNFPGRFSGRQFSNSRSEMNVSTLELGDSALYLCASSSFRDSGDYGYTFGSGTRLTVV.

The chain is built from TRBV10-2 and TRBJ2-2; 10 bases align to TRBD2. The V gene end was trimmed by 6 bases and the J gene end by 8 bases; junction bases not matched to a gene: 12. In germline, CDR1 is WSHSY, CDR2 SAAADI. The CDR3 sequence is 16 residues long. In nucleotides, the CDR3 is TGCGCCAGCAGGGTCGAAAGCGGGGGGGCCGGAGGGGAGCTGTTTTTT. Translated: CASRVESGGAGGELFF.

CDR3: CASLGRESFTGELFF. As DNA, the CDR3 is TGTGCCAGTCTGGGGAGAGAGAGCTTCACCGGGGAGCTGTTTTTT. The V and J genes are TRBV7-8 and TRBJ2-2; D might be TRBD2 (5 bases). Germline CDR1 SGHVS, CDR2 FQNEAQ. The CDR3 is 15 residues long. With 9 bases removed from V and 4 bases from J, the gap between germline ends came to 18 bases.

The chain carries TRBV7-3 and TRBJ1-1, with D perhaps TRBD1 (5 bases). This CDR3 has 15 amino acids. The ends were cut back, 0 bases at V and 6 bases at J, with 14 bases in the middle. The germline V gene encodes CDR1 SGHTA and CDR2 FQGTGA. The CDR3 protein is CASSLTRGAGPEAFF. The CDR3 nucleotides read TGTGCCAGCAGCTTAACAAGGGGCGCCGGCCCTGAAGCTTTCTTT.

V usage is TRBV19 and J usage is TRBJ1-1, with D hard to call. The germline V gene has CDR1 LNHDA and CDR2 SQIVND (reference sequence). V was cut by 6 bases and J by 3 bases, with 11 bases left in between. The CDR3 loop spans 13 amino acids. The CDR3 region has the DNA TGTGCCAGTAGGTCAACGGGCGACACTGAAGCTTTCTTT. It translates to CASRSTGDTEAFF.

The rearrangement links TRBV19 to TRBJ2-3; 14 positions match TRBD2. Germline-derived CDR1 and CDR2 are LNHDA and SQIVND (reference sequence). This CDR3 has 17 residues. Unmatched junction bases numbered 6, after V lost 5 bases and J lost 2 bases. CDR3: CASSLRLAGGHTDTQYF. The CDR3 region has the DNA TGTGCCAGTAGTCTTAGACTAGCGGGGGGGCACACAGATACGCAGTATTTT.

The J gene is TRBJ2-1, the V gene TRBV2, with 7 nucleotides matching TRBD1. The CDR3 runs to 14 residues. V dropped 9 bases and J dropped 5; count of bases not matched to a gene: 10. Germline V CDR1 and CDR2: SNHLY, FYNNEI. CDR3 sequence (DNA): TGTGCCAGTTGTTGGACAGGCCCCAACAATGAGCAGTTCTTC. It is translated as CASCWTGPNNEQFF. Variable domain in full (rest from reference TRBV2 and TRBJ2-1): EPEVTQTPSHQVTQMGQEVILRCVPISNHLYFYWYRQILGQKVEFLVSFYNNEISEKSEIFDDQFSVERPDGSNFTLKIRSTKLEDSAMYFCASCWTGPNNEQFFGPGTRLTVL.

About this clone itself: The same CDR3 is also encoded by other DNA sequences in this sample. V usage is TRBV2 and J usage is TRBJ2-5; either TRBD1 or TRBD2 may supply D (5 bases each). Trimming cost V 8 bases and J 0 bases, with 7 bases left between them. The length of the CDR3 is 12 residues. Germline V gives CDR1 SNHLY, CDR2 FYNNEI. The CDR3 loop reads CASEGYQETQYF. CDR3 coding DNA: TGTGCCAGCGAGGGGTACCAAGAGACCCAGTACTTC.

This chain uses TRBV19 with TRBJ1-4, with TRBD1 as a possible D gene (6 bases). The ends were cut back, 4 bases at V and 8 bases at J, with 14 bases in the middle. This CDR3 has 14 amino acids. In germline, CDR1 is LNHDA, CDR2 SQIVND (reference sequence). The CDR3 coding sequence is TGTGCCAGTAGTACAGGGGTCGAACGGGAAAAACTGTTTTTT. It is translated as CASSTGVEREKLFF.

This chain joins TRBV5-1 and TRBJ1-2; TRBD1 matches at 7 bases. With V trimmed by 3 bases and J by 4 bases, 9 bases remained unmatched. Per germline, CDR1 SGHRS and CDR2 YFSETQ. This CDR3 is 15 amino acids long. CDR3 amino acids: CASSYTTQGTYGYTF. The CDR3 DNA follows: TGCGCCAGCAGCTATACGACACAGGGGACCTATGGCTACACCTTC.

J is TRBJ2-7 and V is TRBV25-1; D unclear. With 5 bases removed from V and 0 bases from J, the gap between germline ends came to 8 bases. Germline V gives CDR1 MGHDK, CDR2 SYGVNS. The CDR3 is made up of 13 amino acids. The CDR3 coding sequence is TGTGCCAGCAGTAGGCCTTACTCCTACGAGCAGTACTTC. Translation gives CASSRPYSYEQYF.

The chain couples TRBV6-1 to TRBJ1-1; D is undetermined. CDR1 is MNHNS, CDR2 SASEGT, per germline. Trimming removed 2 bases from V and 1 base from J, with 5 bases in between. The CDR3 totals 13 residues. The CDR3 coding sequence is TGTGCCAGCAGTGAACAACCGAACACTGAAGCTTTCTTT. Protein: CASSEQPNTEAFF.

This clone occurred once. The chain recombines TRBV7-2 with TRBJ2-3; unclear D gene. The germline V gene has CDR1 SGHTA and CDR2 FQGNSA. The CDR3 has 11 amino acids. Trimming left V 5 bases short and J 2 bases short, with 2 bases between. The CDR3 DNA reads TGTGCCAGCAGCCTCACAGATACGCAGTATTTT. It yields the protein CASSLTDTQYF. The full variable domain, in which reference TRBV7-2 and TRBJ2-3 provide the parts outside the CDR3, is GAGVSQSPSNKVTEKGKDVELRCDPISGHTALYWYRQSLGQGLEFLIYFQGNSAPDKSGLPSDRFSAERTGGSVSTLTIQRTQQEDSAVYLCASSLTDTQYFGPGTRLTVL.

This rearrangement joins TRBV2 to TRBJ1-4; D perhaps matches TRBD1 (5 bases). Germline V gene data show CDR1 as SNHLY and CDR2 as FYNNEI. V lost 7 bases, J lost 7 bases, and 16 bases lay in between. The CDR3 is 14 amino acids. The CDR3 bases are TGTGCCAGCAACCCGGGACGGAGAGTTGAAAAACTGTTTTTT. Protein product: CASNPGRRVEKLFF.